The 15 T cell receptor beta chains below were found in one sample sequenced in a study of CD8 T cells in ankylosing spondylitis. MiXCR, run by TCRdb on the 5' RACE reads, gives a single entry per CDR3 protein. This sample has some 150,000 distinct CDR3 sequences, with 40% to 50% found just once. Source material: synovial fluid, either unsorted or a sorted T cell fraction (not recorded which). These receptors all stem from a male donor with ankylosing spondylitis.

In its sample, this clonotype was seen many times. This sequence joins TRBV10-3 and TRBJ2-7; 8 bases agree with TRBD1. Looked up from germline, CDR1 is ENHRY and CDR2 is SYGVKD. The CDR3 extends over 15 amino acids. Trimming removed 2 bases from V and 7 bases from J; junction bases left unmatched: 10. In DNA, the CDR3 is TGTGCCATCAGTGAGCCGGGACAGGCGGCGTGGGAGCAGTACTTC. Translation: CAISEPGQAAWEQYF.

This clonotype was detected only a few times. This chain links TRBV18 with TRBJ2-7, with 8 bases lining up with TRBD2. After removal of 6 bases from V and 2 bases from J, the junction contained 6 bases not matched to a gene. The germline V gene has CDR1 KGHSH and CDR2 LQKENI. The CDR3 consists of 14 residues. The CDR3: CASSPGTRAYEQYF. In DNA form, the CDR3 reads TGTGCCAGCTCCCCAGGGACTAGAGCCTACGAGCAGTACTTC.

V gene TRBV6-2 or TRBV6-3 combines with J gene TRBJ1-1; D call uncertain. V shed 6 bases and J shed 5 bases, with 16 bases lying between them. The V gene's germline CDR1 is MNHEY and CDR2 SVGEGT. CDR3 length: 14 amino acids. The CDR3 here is CASRILPVETEAFF. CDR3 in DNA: TGTGCCAGCAGAATCCTTCCCGTAGAAACTGAAGCTTTCTTT.

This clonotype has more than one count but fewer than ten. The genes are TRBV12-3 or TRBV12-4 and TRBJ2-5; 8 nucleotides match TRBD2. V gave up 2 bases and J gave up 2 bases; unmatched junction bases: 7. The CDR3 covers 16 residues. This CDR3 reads CASSLSQRGGQETQYF. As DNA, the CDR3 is TGTGCCAGCAGTTTATCCCAGCGCGGGGGGCAAGAGACCCAGTACTTC.

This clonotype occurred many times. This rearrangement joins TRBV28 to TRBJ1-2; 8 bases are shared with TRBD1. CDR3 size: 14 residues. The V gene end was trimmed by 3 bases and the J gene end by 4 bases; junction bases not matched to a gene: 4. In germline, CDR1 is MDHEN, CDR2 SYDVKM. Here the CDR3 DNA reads TGTGCCAGCAGTTTCGTAGGACAGGGCTATGGCTACACCTTC. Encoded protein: CASSFVGQGYGYTF.

CDR3 residues: CASITPPGQFYNEQFF. CDR3 nucleotide sequence: TGTGCCAGCATAACTCCACCGGGACAGTTCTACAATGAGCAGTTCTTC. This sequence joins TRBV7-8 and TRBJ2-1; TRBD1 matches 7 bases. J lost 3 bases, V lost 7 bases, and 12 bases had no gene match. Looked up from germline, CDR1 is SGHVS and CDR2 is FQNEAQ. The CDR3 has 16 residues.

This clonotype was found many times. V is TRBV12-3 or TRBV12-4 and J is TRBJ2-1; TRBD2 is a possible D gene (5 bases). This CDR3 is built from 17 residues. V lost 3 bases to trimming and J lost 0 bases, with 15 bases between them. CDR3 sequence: CASSFSFGVDSYNEQFF. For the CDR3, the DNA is TGTGCCAGCAGTTTTTCTTTCGGGGTGGACTCCTACAATGAGCAGTTCTTC.

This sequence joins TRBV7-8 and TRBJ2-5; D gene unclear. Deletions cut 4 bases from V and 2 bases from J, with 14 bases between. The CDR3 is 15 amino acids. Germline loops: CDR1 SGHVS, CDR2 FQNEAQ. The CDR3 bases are TGTGCCAGCAGCTACGGTACCGGTGGGCAAGAGACCCAGTACTTC. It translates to CASSYGTGGQETQYF.

The DNA of the CDR3 is TGCGCCAGCAGCCAAGTGTTGGGATTTCCCCAGCATTTT. It yields the protein CASSQVLGFPQHF. The chain recombines TRBV4-1 with TRBJ1-5; D call uncertain. Germline V CDR1 and CDR2: MGHRA, YSYEKL. Trimming took off 1 base at V and 10 bases at J, with 11 bases between the two ends. The CDR3 is 13 residues long.

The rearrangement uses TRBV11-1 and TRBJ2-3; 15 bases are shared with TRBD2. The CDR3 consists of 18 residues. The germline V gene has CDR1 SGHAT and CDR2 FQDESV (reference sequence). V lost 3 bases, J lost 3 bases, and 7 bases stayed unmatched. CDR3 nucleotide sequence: TGTGCCAGCAGCTTGGAAGGACTAGCGGGGGGGCGGACAGATACGCAGTATTTT. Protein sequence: CASSLEGLAGGRTDTQYF.

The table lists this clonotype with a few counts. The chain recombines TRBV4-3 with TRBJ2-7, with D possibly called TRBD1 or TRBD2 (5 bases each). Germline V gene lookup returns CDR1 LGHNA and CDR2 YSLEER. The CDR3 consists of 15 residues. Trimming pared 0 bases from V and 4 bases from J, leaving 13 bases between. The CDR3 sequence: CASSQERGRRYEQYF. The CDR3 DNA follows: TGCGCCAGCAGCCAAGAGAGGGGCAGGAGGTACGAGCAGTACTTC.

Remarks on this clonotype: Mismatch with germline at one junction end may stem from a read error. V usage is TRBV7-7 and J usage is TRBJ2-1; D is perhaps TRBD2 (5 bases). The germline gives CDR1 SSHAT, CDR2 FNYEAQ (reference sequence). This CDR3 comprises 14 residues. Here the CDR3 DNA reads TGTGCTAGCAGCGCGAGAGGGCCCAGCAATGAGCAGTTCTTC. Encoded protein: CASSARGPSNEQFF.

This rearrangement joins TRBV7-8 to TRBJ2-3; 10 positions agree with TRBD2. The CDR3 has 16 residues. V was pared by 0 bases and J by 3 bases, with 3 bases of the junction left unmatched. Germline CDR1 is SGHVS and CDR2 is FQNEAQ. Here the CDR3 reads CASSLALAGVTDTQYF. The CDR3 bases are TGTGCCAGCAGCTTAGCGCTAGCGGGGGTGACAGATACGCAGTATTTT.

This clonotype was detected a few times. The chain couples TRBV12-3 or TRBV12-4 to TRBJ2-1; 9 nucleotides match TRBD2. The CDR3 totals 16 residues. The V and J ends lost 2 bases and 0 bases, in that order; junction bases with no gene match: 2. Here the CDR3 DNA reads TGTGCCAGCAGTTTAAGGCGGGAGGGCTCCTACAATGAGCAGTTCTTC. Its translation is CASSLRREGSYNEQFF.

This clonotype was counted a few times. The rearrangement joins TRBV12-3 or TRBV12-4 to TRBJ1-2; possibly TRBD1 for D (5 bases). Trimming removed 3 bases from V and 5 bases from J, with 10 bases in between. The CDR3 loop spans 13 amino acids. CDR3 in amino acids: CASSFWGKYGYTF. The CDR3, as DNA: TGTGCCAGCAGTTTTTGGGGGAAGTATGGCTACACCTTC.